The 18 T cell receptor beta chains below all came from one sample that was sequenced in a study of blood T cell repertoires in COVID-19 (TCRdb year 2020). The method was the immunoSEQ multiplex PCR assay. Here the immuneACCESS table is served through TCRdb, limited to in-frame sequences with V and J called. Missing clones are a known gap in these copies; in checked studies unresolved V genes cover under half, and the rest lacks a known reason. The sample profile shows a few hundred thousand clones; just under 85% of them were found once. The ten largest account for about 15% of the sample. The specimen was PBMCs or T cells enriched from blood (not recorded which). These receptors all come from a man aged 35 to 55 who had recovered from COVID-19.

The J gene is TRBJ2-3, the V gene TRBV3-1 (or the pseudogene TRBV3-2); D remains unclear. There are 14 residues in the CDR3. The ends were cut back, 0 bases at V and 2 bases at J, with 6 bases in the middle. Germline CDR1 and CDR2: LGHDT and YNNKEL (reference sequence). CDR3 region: CASSQDPYTDTQYF. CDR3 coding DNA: TGTGCCAGCAGCCAAGATCCCTACACAGATACGCAGTATTTT.

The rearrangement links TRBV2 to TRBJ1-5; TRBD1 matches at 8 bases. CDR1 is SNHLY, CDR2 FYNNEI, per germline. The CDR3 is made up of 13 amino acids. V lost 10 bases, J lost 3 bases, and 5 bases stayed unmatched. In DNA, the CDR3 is TGTGCCACCGGACAGGGACACAATCAGCCCCAGCATTTT. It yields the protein CATGQGHNQPQHF.

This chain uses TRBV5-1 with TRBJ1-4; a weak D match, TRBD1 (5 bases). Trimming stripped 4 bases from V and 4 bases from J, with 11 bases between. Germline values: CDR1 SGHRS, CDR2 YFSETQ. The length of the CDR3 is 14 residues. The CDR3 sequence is CASSRQTYNEKLFF. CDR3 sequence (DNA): TGCGCCAGCAGCCGACAGACATATAATGAAAAACTGTTTTTT.

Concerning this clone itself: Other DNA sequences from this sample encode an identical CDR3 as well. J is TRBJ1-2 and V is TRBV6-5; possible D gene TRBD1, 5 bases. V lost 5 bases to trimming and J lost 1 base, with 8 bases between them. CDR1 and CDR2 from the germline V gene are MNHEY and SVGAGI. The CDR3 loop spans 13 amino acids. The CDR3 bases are TGTGCCAGCAGTCGAGACAGTAACTATGGCTACACCTTC. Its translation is CASSRDSNYGYTF.

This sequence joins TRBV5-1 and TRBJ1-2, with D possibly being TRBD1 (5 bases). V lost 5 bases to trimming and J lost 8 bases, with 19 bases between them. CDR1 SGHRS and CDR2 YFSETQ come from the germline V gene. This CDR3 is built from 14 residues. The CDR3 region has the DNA TGCGCCAGCAGTTACTCGATCCCAAACAGGGGCTACACCTTC. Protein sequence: CASSYSIPNRGYTF.

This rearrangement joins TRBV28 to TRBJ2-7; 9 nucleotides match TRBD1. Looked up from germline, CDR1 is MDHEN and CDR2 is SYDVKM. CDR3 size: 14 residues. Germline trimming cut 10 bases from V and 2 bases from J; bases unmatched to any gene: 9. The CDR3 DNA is TGTGCCACCCACTTCGGGACAGGGACCTACGAGCAGTACTTC. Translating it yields CATHFGTGTYEQYF.

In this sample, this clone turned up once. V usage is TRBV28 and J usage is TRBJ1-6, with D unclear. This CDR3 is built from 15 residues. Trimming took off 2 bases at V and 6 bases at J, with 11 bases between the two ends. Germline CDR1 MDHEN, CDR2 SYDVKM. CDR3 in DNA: TGTGCCAGCAGTTTAGTGTCTTCCCCTAATTCACCCCTCCACTTT. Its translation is CASSLVSSPNSPLHF.

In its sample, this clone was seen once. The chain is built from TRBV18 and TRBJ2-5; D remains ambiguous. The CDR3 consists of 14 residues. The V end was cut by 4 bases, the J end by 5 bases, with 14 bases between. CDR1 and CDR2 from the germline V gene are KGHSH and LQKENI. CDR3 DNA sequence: TGTGCCAGCTCACTAAGTACCATGCGGGAGACCCAGTACTTC. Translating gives CASSLSTMRETQYF.

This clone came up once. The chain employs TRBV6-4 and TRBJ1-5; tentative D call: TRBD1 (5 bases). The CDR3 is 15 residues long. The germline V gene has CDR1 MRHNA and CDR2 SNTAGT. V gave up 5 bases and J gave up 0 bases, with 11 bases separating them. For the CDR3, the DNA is TGTGCCAGCAGTCCCTCCGGGGGTAGCAATCAGCCCCAGCATTTT. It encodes CASSPSGGSNQPQHF.

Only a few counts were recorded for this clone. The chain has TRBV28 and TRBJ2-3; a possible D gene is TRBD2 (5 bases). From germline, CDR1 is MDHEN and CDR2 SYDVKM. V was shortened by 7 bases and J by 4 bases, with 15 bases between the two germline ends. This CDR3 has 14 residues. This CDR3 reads CASTLRGPPDTQYF. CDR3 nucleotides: TGTGCCAGCACCTTGCGAGGGCCCCCAGATACGCAGTATTTT. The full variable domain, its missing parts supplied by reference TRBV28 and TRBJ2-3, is DVKVTQSSRYLVKRTGEKVFLECVQDMDHENMFWYRQDPGLGLRLIYFSYDVKMKEKGDIPEGYSVSREKKERFSLILESASTNQTSMYLCASTLRGPPDTQYFGPGTRLTVL.

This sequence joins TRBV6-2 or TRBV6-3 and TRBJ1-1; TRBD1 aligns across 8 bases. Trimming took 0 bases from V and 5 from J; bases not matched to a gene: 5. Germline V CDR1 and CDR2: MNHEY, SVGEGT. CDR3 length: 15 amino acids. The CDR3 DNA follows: TGTGCCAGCAGTTACTCTTCAGGGGGCCGGACTGAAGCTTTCTTT. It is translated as CASSYSSGGRTEAFF.

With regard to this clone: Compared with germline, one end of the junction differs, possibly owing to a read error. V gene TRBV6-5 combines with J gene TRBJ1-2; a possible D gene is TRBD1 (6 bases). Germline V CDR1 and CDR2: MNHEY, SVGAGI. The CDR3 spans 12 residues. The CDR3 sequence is CASRPQGKPISF. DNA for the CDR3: TGTGCCAGCAGACCTCAGGGGAAGCCGATCTCTTTC.

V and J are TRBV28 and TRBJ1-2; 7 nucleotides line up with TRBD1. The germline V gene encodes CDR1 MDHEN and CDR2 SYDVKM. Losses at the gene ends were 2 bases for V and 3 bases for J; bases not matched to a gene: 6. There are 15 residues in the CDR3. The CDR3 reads CASSLGGGVHYGYTF. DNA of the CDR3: TGTGCCAGCAGTTTAGGAGGGGGCGTACACTATGGCTACACCTTC.

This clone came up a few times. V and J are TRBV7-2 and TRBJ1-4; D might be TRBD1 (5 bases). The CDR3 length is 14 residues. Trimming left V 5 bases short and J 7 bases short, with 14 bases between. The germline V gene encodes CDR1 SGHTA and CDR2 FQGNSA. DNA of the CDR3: TGTGCCAGCAGCCCCAACTTGGGGGGTGAAAAACTGTTTTTT. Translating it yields CASSPNLGGEKLFF. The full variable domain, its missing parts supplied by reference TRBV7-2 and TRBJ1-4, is GAGVSQSPSNKVTEKGKDVELRCDPISGHTALYWYRQSLGQGLEFLIYFQGNSAPDKSGLPSDRFSAERTGGSVSTLTIQRTQQEDSAVYLCASSPNLGGEKLFFGSGTQLSVL.

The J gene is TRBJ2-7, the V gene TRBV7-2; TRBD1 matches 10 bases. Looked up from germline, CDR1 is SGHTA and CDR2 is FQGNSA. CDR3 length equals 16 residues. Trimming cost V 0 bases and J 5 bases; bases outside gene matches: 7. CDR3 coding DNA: TGTGCCAGCAGCTTAGCTCAAGGGGGACAGGGGAACGAGCAGTACTTC. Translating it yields CASSLAQGGQGNEQYF.

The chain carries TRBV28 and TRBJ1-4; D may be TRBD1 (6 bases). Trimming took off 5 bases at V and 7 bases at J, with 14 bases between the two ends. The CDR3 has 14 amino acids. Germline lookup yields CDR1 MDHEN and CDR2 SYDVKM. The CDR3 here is CASSEQGRGEKLFF. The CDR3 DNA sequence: TGTGCCAGCAGTGAACAGGGTCGGGGTGAAAAACTGTTTTTT.

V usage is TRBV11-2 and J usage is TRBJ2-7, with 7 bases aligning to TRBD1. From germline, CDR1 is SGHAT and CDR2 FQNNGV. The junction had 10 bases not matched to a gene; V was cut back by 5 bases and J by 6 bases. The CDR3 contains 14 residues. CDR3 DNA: TGTGCCAGCAGCCCGGACAGGAAGGCCTCCGAGCAGTACTTC. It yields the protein CASSPDRKASEQYF.

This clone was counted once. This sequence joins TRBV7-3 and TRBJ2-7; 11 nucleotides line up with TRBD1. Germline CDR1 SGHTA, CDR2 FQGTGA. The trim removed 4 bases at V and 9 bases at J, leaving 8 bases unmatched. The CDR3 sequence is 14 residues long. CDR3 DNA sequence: TGTGCCAGCAGCTCCGGGACAGGGGGAGAGAGGCAGTACTTC. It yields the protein CASSSGTGGERQYF.